The 27 T cell receptor beta chains below all came from one sample that was sequenced in a study of blood T cell repertoires in COVID-19. Libraries were prepared by immunoSEQ multiplex PCR; TCRdb keeps only in-frame clonotypes and omits some of them. The repertoire holds some 170,000 clones, more than 75% seen once, with roughly 1.2% in the top ten. The sequencing input was PBMCs or T cells enriched from blood (not recorded which). The origin of the receptors is a human donor with acute COVID-19. The donor label of this sample is uncertain.

The chain recombines TRBV20-1 with TRBJ1-5, with D unclear. The CDR3 runs 12 residues. Deletions cut 3 bases from V and 2 bases from J, with 5 bases between. The germline V gene encodes CDR1 DFQATT and CDR2 SNEGSKA (reference sequence). CDR3 in DNA: TGCAGTGCTAGTCGGGGCAATCAGCCCCAGCATTTT. Translated: CSASRGNQPQHF.

CDR3 amino acids: CASRGTGWNEQFF. CDR3 bases: TGTGCCAGCAGGGGGACAGGGTGGAATGAGCAGTTCTTC. This chain connects TRBV7-2 to TRBJ2-1; 9 positions match TRBD1. After removal of 6 bases from V and 7 bases from J, the junction contained 4 bases not matched to a gene. The CDR3 totals 13 residues. The germline gives CDR1 SGHTA, CDR2 FQGNSA.

The chain links TRBV5-5 to TRBJ1-5; weak D call: TRBD1 (6 bases). Between the trimmed V and J ends, which lost 0 bases and 4 bases, there was a span of 14 bases. The CDR3 has 16 amino acids. Germline V gives CDR1 SGHKS, CDR2 YYEKEE (reference sequence). CDR3 sequence: CASSLGVGGPNQPQHF. For the CDR3, the DNA is TGTGCCAGCAGCTTGGGAGTGGGGGGGCCTAATCAGCCCCAGCATTTT.

The CDR3 nucleotides read TGTGCCAGCAGTTACTTAGGGGCCCTGAACTATGGCTACACCTTC. This codes for CASSYLGALNYGYTF. The chain uses TRBV6-5 and TRBJ1-2; D might be TRBD1 (5 bases). The V end was cut by 1 base, the J end by 2 bases, with 11 bases between. Germline CDR1 reads MNHEY; CDR2 reads SVGAGI. The CDR3 extends over 15 amino acids.

This clone is a singleton in its sample. The chain is built from TRBV27 and TRBJ1-6, with a weak D call TRBD1 (5 bases). This CDR3 contains 14 residues. Trimming pared 6 bases from V and 8 bases from J, leaving 14 bases between. The germline V gene has CDR1 MNHEY and CDR2 SMNVEV (reference sequence). CDR3: CASSGAGFYSPLHF. In DNA, the CDR3 is TGTGCCAGCAGCGGGGCGGGATTTTATTCACCCCTCCACTTT.

The chain joins TRBV29-1 to TRBJ2-3; D might be TRBD2 (6 bases). The germline gives CDR1 SQVTM, CDR2 ANQGSEA. The V end was cut by 4 bases, the J end by 2 bases, with 16 bases between. This CDR3 is built from 15 residues. In nucleotides, the CDR3 is TGCAGCGTTGTTGAAGCGGGCGTAACCACAGATACGCAGTATTTT. Encoded protein: CSVVEAGVTTDTQYF.

The chain has TRBV6-2 or TRBV6-3 and TRBJ1-5, with 9 nucleotides matching TRBD1. Per the germline V gene, CDR1 is MNHEY and CDR2 is SVGEGT. This CDR3 is 18 amino acids long. The V and J ends lost 5 bases and 2 bases, in that order; junction bases with no gene match: 13. Written as DNA, the CDR3 is TGTGCCAGCAGTAGACATGACCGACAGGGGGTTGGCAATCAGCCCCAGCATTTT. Translation gives CASSRHDRQGVGNQPQHF.

The rearrangement links TRBV3-1 (or the pseudogene TRBV3-2) to TRBJ1-4; the match to TRBD1 covers 10 bases. Germline V lookup: CDR1 LGHDT, CDR2 YNNKEL (reference sequence). The CDR3 consists of 16 residues. The junction had 8 bases not matched to a gene; V was cut back by 3 bases and J by 7 bases. CDR3 sequence (DNA): TGTGCCAGCAGCCAGCTCCTAGGGACAGGGGTTGAAAAACTGTTTTTT. Its translation is CASSQLLGTGVEKLFF.

The chain combines TRBV29-1 with TRBJ1-1; 7 bases agree with TRBD1. Per germline, CDR1 SQVTM and CDR2 ANQGSEA. The CDR3 extends over 11 amino acids. The junction had 5 bases not matched to a gene; V was cut back by 7 bases and J by 6 bases. Here the CDR3 DNA reads TGCAGCGCAATGACAGGGCCTGAAGCTTTCTTT. Its translation is CSAMTGPEAFF.

The genes are TRBV6-5 and TRBJ1-2; tentatively, D is TRBD1 (6 bases). Germline V gene sequence: CDR1 MNHEY, CDR2 SVGAGI. V was clipped by 3 bases and J by 1 base, with 9 bases between them. CDR3 length: 14 amino acids. The CDR3 here is CASSYDRFNYGYTF. The CDR3 DNA is TGTGCCAGCAGTTATGACAGGTTTAACTATGGCTACACCTTC.

The V and J genes are TRBV6-6 and TRBJ1-2; D gene ambiguous. This CDR3 has 12 amino acids. Germline V CDR1 and CDR2: MNHNY, SVGAGI (reference sequence). Trimming took 2 bases from V and 6 from J, leaving 7 bases between them. The CDR3 sequence: CASSYQQDGYTF. CDR3 nucleotide sequence: TGTGCCAGCAGTTACCAGCAGGATGGCTACACCTTC.

J is TRBJ1-1 and V is TRBV7-9; D gene ambiguous. With 4 bases removed from V and 7 bases from J, the gap between germline ends came to 13 bases. The CDR3 covers 13 residues. Germline CDR1 and CDR2: SEHNR and FQNEAQ (reference sequence). The CDR3 nucleotides read TGTGCCAGCAGCTCTGGGTTCGGGATTGAAGCTTTCTTT. It encodes CASSSGFGIEAFF.

The J gene is TRBJ2-2, the V gene TRBV19; D is possibly TRBD2 (6 bases). V lost 9 bases and J lost 4, with 9 bases in between. The CDR3 covers 12 residues. Germline loops: CDR1 LNHDA, CDR2 SQIVND (reference sequence). The CDR3 DNA follows: TGTGCCAGGAGGGGAGGCACCGGGGAGCTGTTTTTT. It yields the protein CARRGGTGELFF.

The chain recombines TRBV3-1 (or the pseudogene TRBV3-2) with TRBJ2-3; weak D call: TRBD2 (6 bases). V was clipped by 4 bases and J by 6 bases, with 11 bases between them. CDR1 is LGHDT, CDR2 YNNKEL, per germline (reference sequence). The CDR3 extends over 13 amino acids. CDR3 bases: TGTGCCAGCAGCCGGAGACTAGTTGATACGCAGTATTTT. Amino acid sequence: CASSRRLVDTQYF.

This chain joins TRBV7-9 and TRBJ2-5, with D unclear. Germline V lookup: CDR1 SEHNR, CDR2 FQNEAQ (reference sequence). V was clipped by 1 base and J by 5 bases, with 5 bases between them. This CDR3 has 12 amino acids. The CDR3 DNA reads TGTGCCAGCAGCTTAGATCGGGAGACCCAGTACTTC. Its protein is CASSLDRETQYF.

This chain joins TRBV20-1 and TRBJ2-1; D remains ambiguous. The V end lost 7 bases, the J end lost 9 bases, and 4 bases lay between the germline ends. CDR1 DFQATT and CDR2 SNEGSKA come from the germline V gene (reference sequence). The CDR3 is 8 amino acids. The CDR3 reads CSGAEQFF. The CDR3, as DNA: TGCAGTGGGGCTGAGCAGTTCTTC.

CDR3: CASSQGRGAGELFF. The CDR3 DNA sequence: TGCGCCAGCAGCCAAGGACGGGGGGCCGGGGAGCTGTTTTTT. The rearrangement joins TRBV4-1 to TRBJ2-2; TRBD2 agrees at 7 bases. Looked up from germline, CDR1 is MGHRA and CDR2 is YSYEKL. This CDR3 contains 14 residues. With 1 base clipped from V and 6 bases from J, the junction kept 2 bases outside the gene matches.

This clone was seen a handful of times. The chain carries TRBV6-6 and TRBJ1-3; possible D gene TRBD1, 6 bases. Per the germline V gene, CDR1 is MNHNY and CDR2 is SVGAGI (reference sequence). Trimming cost V 5 bases and J 3 bases, with 14 bases left between them. The CDR3 consists of 15 residues. In DNA form, the CDR3 reads TGTGCCAGCAGTGATACAGGGTTAGGTGGAAACACCATATATTTT. The encoded protein is CASSDTGLGGNTIYF.

The rearrangement joins TRBV7-8 to TRBJ2-3; D is possibly TRBD2 (6 bases). Germline CDR1 is SGHVS and CDR2 is FQNEAQ. V was shortened by 5 bases and J by 5 bases, with 17 bases between the two germline ends. This CDR3 has 15 residues. DNA of the CDR3: TGTGCCAGCAGCACGGGAGCCACGGAGATAGATACGCAGTATTTT. As protein: CASSTGATEIDTQYF.

This rearrangement joins TRBV23-1 to TRBJ2-7, with 7 nucleotides matching TRBD2. TRBV23-1 is an open reading frame whose function is uncertain. The CDR3 length is 15 residues. The V and J ends lost 7 bases and 2 bases, in that order; junction bases with no gene match: 11. CDR3 sequence (DNA): TGCGCCAGCATCTTGGGGGGGGTGAAGGCCTACGAGCAGTACTTC. Amino acid sequence: CASILGGVKAYEQYF.

The chain links TRBV2 to TRBJ1-6; possible D gene TRBD1, 5 bases. The germline V gene has CDR1 SNHLY and CDR2 FYNNEI. The CDR3 has 16 amino acids. V lost 6 bases, J lost 9 bases, and 21 bases lay in between. CDR3 DNA sequence: TGTGCCAGCAGGGGGAAAGGCGCGGGGGTAGGTTCACCCCTCCACTTT. It codes for CASRGKGAGVGSPLHF.

The chain recombines TRBV2 with TRBJ1-2; D call uncertain. CDR3 length: 10 residues. Germline-derived CDR1 and CDR2 are SNHLY and FYNNEI. V lost 7 bases and J 6 bases, leaving 6 bases between the germline ends. The CDR3 loop is CASIRDGYTF. Written as DNA, the CDR3 is TGTGCCAGCATCCGGGATGGCTACACCTTC.

This chain links TRBV6-2 or TRBV6-3 with TRBJ1-2; D is possibly TRBD1 (6 bases). The CDR3 contains 13 residues. V lost 6 bases and J lost 8, with 16 bases in between. The germline V gene has CDR1 MNHEY and CDR2 SVGEGT. This chain's CDR3 is CASSPTGYSGYTF. In DNA form, the CDR3 reads TGTGCCAGCAGCCCCACAGGGTACAGCGGCTACACCTTC.

V is TRBV23-1 and J is TRBJ1-5, with TRBD1 as a possible D gene (6 bases). TRBV23-1 has ORF status, its function being uncertain. This CDR3 has 18 residues. V shed 3 bases and J shed 4 bases, with 22 bases lying between them. The CDR3: CASSHLPGASLGNQPQHF. Here the CDR3 DNA reads TGCGCCAGCAGTCACCTACCAGGGGCGTCCCTTGGGAATCAGCCCCAGCATTTT.

The J gene is TRBJ1-6, the V gene TRBV19; a weak D match, TRBD1 (5 bases). Deletions cut 6 bases from V and 0 bases from J, with 12 bases between. This CDR3 is built from 16 residues. Germline lookup yields CDR1 LNHDA and CDR2 SQIVND (reference sequence). The CDR3 region is CASRRDGSSYNSPLHF. Here the CDR3 DNA reads TGTGCCAGTAGGCGGGACGGGAGCTCCTATAATTCACCCCTCCACTTT.

The chain combines TRBV6-2 or TRBV6-3 with TRBJ1-2; 11 bases agree with TRBD1. This CDR3 has 17 amino acids. Germline-derived CDR1 and CDR2 are MNHEY and SVGEGT. V was clipped by 5 bases and J by 0 bases; unmatched bases: 8. The CDR3 reads CASSGTGTGGANYGYTF. Here the CDR3 DNA reads TGTGCCAGCAGTGGAACCGGGACAGGGGGAGCTAACTATGGCTACACCTTC.

CDR3 in DNA: TGTGCCAGCAGCTGGGTCTCGGGGGTCGGTGAAAAACTGTTTTTT. Amino acid sequence: CASSWVSGVGEKLFF. The rearrangement joins TRBV7-9 to TRBJ1-4; tentatively, D is TRBD1 (5 bases). The V gene lost 4 bases and the J gene lost 7 bases, with 16 bases spanning the gap. The CDR3 consists of 15 residues. From germline, CDR1 is SEHNR and CDR2 FQNEAQ (reference sequence).